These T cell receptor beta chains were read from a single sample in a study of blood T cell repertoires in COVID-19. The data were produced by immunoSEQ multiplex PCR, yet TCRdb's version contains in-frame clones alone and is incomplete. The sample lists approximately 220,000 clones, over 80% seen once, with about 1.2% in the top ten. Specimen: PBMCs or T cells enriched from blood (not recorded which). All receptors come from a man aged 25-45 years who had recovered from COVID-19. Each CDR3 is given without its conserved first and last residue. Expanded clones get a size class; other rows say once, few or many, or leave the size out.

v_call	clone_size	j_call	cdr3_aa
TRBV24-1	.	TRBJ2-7	ATSDPGKPEQY
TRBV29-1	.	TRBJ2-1	SVRTPFINNEQF
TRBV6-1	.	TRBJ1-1	ASSETPRGPYEAF
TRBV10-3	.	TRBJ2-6	AAQGTGANVLT
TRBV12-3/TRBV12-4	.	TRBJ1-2	ASTFGQGLGYT
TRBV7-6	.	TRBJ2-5	ASSLPFGGVETQY
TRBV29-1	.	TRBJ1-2	SVVRQGATDYGYT
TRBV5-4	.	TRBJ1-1	ASSLAGGTYTEAF
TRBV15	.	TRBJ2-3	ATSRVGGRWGTDTQY
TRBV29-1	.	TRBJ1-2	SSWTGTYGYT
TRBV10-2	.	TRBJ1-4	ASSEIGGGNEKLF
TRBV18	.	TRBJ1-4	ASSLGQGPISVEKLF
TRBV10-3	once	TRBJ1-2	AISVGQGAIDGYT
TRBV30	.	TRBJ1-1	AWSLGRNTEAF
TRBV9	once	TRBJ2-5	ASSVGVGLAGVQETQY
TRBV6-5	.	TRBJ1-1	ASYRQRDTEAF
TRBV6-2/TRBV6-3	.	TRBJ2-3	ASSYSSGDTQY
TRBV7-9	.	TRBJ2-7	ASSSVRQNWRGSYEQY
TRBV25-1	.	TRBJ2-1	ASSLGGPNEQF
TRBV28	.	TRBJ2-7	ASSEAGTAINEQY
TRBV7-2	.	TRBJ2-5	ASSFVSVETQY
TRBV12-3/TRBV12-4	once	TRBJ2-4	ASSPGGEDIQY
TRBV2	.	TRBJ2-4	ASSDLYKNIQY
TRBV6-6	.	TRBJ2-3	ASSRQGGADTQY
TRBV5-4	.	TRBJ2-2	ASSLPYSGGKTGELF
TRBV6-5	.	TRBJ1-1	ASSPGTVTNTEAF
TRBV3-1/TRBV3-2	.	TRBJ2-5	ASSQGQAQWETQY
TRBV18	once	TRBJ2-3	ASSPGGADTQY
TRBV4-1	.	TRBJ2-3	ASSQEGWTSGSDTQY
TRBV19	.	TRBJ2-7	ASSIGPEGYEQY
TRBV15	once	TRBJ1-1	ATSRDRLNTEAF